Listed below are T cell receptor beta chains from one sample, sequenced in a study of T cell responses to AZD1222 COVID-19 vaccine. The protocol was immunoSEQ multiplex PCR, while the TCRdb copy is restricted to in-frame clones and leaves out a portion. The table has 85,000 to 100,000 clones, around 90% seen once. The sequenced sample was peripheral blood, obtained 28 days after the second AZD1222 dose. All receptors come from an adult who received the AZD1222 COVID-19 vaccine. The CDR3 runs from the conserved cysteine through the conserved F or W. A D gene is named only where the DNA matches it firmly. The listing skips clone size in some rows; elsewhere it reads once, few, many or a size class.

NA	NA	TRBV19	TRBJ2-2	TGTGCCAGTAATGACCGCCCAGGCGCCGGGGAGCTGTTTTTT	CASNDRPGAGELFF
TRBD1	NA	TRBV6-5	TRBJ1-4	TGTGCCAGCAGTTCAGGGGGCGGTGAAAAACTGTTTTTT	CASSSGGGEKLFF
NA	NA	TRBV7-2	TRBJ1-2	TGTGCCAGCAGCTTAGAACCGGGGTTTGACTATGGCTACACCTTC	CASSLEPGFDYGYTF
TRBD1	once	TRBV3-1/TRBV3-2	TRBJ1-1	TGTGCCAGCAGCCGGGGACAGGGGTATAGGAACACTGAAGCTTTCTTT	CASSRGQGYRNTEAFF
NA	NA	TRBV19	TRBJ1-6	TGTGCCAGTAGTATAGATCGTCGGACGGTCAGTAATTCACCCCTCCACTTT	CASSIDRRTVSNSPLHF
NA	once	TRBV30	TRBJ1-4	TGTGCCTGGAGCCCCATCTGGTCGGAGGAAAAACTGTTTTTT	CAWSPIWSEEKLFF
NA	NA	TRBV23-1	TRBJ1-4	TGCGCCAGCAGTCAACCGGGACCGATGAATGAAAAACTGTTTTTT	CASSQPGPMNEKLFF
TRBD1	NA	TRBV18	TRBJ2-1	TGTGCCAGCTCACCGGGACAGGGATTCAATGAGCAGTTCTTC	CASSPGQGFNEQFF
NA	NA	TRBV5-1	TRBJ1-2	TGCGCCAGCAGCTTGGTGCCCTCTACGGATTTCCGTGGCTACACCTTC	CASSLVPSTDFRGYTF
TRBD2	NA	TRBV6-6	TRBJ2-5	TGTGCCAGCAGTTATACTAGCGGGGGGGCCCAGACCCAGTACTTC	CASSYTSGGAQTQYF
NA	few	TRBV6-5	TRBJ2-5	TGTGCCAGCGGCTCGGGCGCCGGCCAAGAGACCCAGTACTTC	CASGSGAGQETQYF
NA	NA	TRBV3-1/TRBV3-2	TRBJ2-1	TGTGCCAGCAGCCAAGAATGGGCCTCTAATGAGCAGTTCTTC	CASSQEWASNEQFF
NA	NA	TRBV19	TRBJ2-1	TGTGCCAGTAGTGGCAACCTGAATAAGGACAATGAGCAGTTCTTC	CASSGNLNKDNEQFF
TRBD1	few	TRBV6-1	TRBJ1-2	TGTGCCAGCAGCGAAGGGCAGGGGGCCTATGGCTACACCTTC	CASSEGQGAYGYTF
TRBD1	NA	TRBV6-6	TRBJ1-4	TGTGCCAGCACCCGACAGGGCCAGACTAATGAAAAACTGTTTTTT	CASTRQGQTNEKLFF
NA	NA	TRBV5-1	TRBJ1-1	TGCGCCAGCAGCGCGGACCCACAGAACACTGAAGCTTTCTTT	CASSADPQNTEAFF
TRBD1	NA	TRBV18	TRBJ2-2	TGTGCCAGCTCGACAGGGGATCCCGGGGAGCTGTTTTTT	CASSTGDPGELFF
NA	NA	TRBV11-2	TRBJ1-4	TGTGCCAGCAGCTTGGATGAAAAACTGTTTTTT	CASSLDEKLFF
NA	NA	TRBV19	TRBJ1-5	TGTGCCAGTAGTCCAGGGCAGGGGCGAGGCAATCAGCCCCAGCATTTT	CASSPGQGRGNQPQHF
TRBD1	NA	TRBV4-2	TRBJ1-1	TGTGCCAGCAGCCAAGCAACAGGGGCATCGAGCACTGAAGCTTTCTTT	CASSQATGASSTEAFF
NA	NA	TRBV6-5	TRBJ2-7	TGTGCCAGCAGTCCGGACAGCTCCTACGAGCAGTACTTC	CASSPDSSYEQYF
NA	NA	TRBV7-9	TRBJ2-3	TGTGCCAGCAGCTTAAATATGGCGGTCACAGATACGCAGTATTTT	CASSLNMAVTDTQYF
NA	NA	TRBV5-1	TRBJ2-1	TGCGCCAGCAGGGAGCCCAACAATGAGCAGTTCTTC	CASREPNNEQFF
TRBD1	NA	TRBV6-5	TRBJ1-6	TGTGCCAGCATTCGAACAGGGGGCCGGAATTCACCCCTCCACTTT	CASIRTGGRNSPLHF
TRBD1	NA	TRBV12-3/TRBV12-4	TRBJ1-2	TGTGCCAGCAGTTACCCCGACAGGGTCGGCTACACCTTC	CASSYPDRVGYTF
NA	NA	TRBV19	TRBJ2-3	TGTGCCAGTAGTTCGACAGAACCTAGCACAGATACGCAGTATTTT	CASSSTEPSTDTQYF
NA	few	TRBV20-1	TRBJ1-2	TGCAGTGCTAGTCTCGGCAGGGATGGCTACACCTTC	CSASLGRDGYTF
NA	NA	TRBV6-5	TRBJ2-7	TGTGCCAGCAGTTACTCGAGGTATACAACCTACGAGCAGTACTTC	CASSYSRYTTYEQYF
NA	NA	TRBV7-3	TRBJ2-1	TGTGCCAGCAGCCCAAGTGGCGGTACCTACAATGAGCAGTTCTTC	CASSPSGGTYNEQFF
TRBD1	NA	TRBV18	TRBJ2-2	TGTGCCAGCTCACCAGACAGGGCAACCGGGGAGCTGTTTTTT	CASSPDRATGELFF
TRBD2	NA	TRBV19	TRBJ2-3	TGTGCCAGTAGTCTAAGGACTAGCGGGGGCCCCTACAAGGATACGCAGTATTTT	CASSLRTSGGPYKDTQYF
NA	NA	TRBV6-6	TRBJ1-2	TGTGCCAGCAGTTACGGCGACCGGAGGGACTATGGCTACACCTTC	CASSYGDRRDYGYTF
NA	NA	TRBV5-1	TRBJ1-1	TGCGCCAGCAGCCCGTACCTGGGGCGAGGCACTGAAGCTTTCTTT	CASSPYLGRGTEAFF
TRBD1	NA	TRBV9	TRBJ1-2	TGTGCCAGCAGCGCCTTGACAGGGGCCAACTATGGCTACACCTTC	CASSALTGANYGYTF
NA	NA	TRBV5-1	TRBJ2-1	TGCGCCAGCAGCTTGGGAGCGGGCTCCTACAATGAGCAGTTCTTC	CASSLGAGSYNEQFF
NA	NA	TRBV11-2	TRBJ2-1	TGTGCCAGCAGCCCCCACTCGCGTCGGGGCCAGAGCTCCTACAATGAGCAGTTCTTC	CASSPHSRRGQSSYNEQFF
TRBD2	NA	TRBV19	TRBJ2-5	TGTGCCAGTAGTATAGGTTTGGCGGGGGGGCGAGAGACCCAGTACTTC	CASSIGLAGGRETQYF
NA	NA	TRBV11-2	TRBJ1-1	TGTGCCAGCAGCTTAAGTAGGACGAGGAACACTGAAGCTTTCTTT	CASSLSRTRNTEAFF
TRBD1	NA	TRBV5-1	TRBJ1-4	TGCGCCAGCAGCCTGGACAGGCCAAATGAAAAACTGTTTTTT	CASSLDRPNEKLFF
NA	NA	TRBV19	TRBJ2-1	TGTGCCAGTAGTATTGGAGATCGGAACAATGAGCAGTTCTTC	CASSIGDRNNEQFF
TRBD1	few	TRBV18	TRBJ2-2	TGTGCCAGCTCATCCGGGACAGGGGGAGTCACCGGGGAGCTGTTTTTT	CASSSGTGGVTGELFF
TRBD1	NA	TRBV7-2	TRBJ1-2	TGTGCCAGCAGCCGGACAGGGGGGTCTAACTATGGCTACACCTTC	CASSRTGGSNYGYTF
NA	NA	TRBV5-1	TRBJ1-6	TGCGCCAGCAGCTTGGGGGCCGAGTCGAGTTCACCCCTCCACTTT	CASSLGAESSSPLHF
NA	NA	TRBV25-1	TRBJ1-2	TGTGCCAGCAGTGATCTCGGCAGGGTTGGTGATGGCTACACCTTC	CASSDLGRVGDGYTF
TRBD1	NA	TRBV18	TRBJ1-5	TGTGCCAGCTCACCAGGTACAGGGGAGCCGGGACCCCAGCATTTT	CASSPGTGEPGPQHF
NA	NA	TRBV3-1/TRBV3-2	TRBJ1-1	TGTGCCAGCAGCCAAGCAGCCGCTGAAGCTTTCTTT	CASSQAAAEAFF
NA	NA	TRBV11-2	TRBJ2-5	TGTGCCAGCAGCGCAGACGACCAAGAGACCCAGTACTTC	CASSADDQETQYF
NA	NA	TRBV4-2	TRBJ1-2	TGTGCCAGCAGCCAAGAGGCGGCCGGGAATAACTATGGCTACACCTTC	CASSQEAAGNNYGYTF
TRBD2	NA	TRBV6-5	TRBJ2-1	TGTGCCAGCAGTTACTTCTTTAGCGGGGGGTTGGATGAGCAGTTCTTC	CASSYFFSGGLDEQFF
TRBD1	NA	TRBV7-6	TRBJ1-6	TGTGCCAGCAGCTTAGGAGCGGGACAGGGGCATAATTCACCCCTCCACTTT	CASSLGAGQGHNSPLHF